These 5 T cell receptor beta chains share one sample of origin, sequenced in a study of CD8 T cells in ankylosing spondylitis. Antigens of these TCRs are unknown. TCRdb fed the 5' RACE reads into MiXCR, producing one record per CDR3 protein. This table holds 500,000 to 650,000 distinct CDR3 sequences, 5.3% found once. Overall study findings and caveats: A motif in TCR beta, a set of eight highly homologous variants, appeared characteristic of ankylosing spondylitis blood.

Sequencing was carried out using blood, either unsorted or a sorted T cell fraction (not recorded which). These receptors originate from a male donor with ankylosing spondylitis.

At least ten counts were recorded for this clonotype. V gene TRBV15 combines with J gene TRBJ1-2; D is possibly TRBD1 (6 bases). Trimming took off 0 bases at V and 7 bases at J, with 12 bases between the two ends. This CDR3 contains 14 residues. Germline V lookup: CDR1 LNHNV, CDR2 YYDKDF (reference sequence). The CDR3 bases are TGTGCCACCAGCAGAGATCTGGGGGGCTCTGGCTACACCTTC. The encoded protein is CATSRDLGGSGYTF. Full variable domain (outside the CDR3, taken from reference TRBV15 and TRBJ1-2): DAMVIQNPRYQVTQFGKPVTLSCSQTLNHNVMYWYQQKSSQAPKLLFHYYDKDFNNEADTPDNFQSRRPNTSFCFLDIRSPGLGDTAMYLCATSRDLGGSGYTFGSGTRLTVV.

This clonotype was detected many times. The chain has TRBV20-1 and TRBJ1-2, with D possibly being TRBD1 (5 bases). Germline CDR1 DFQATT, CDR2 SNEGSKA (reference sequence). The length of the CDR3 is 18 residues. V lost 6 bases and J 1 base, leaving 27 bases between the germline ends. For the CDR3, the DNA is TGCAGTGCGCGCGGGACCGGTCAACCAGGCCCCCTTAACTATGGCTACACCTTC. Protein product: CSARGTGQPGPLNYGYTF.

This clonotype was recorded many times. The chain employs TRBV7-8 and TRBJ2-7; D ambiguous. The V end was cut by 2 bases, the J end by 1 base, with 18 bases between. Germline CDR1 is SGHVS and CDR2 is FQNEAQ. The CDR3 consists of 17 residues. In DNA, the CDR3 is TGTGCCAGCAGCTTAACGGGCCACTTGTTATCATCCTACGAGCAGTACTTC. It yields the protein CASSLTGHLLSSYEQYF.

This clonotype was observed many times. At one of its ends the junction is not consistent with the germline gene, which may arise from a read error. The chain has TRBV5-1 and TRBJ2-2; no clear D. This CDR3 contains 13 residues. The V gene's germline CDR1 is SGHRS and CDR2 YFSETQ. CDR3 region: CASSLLNTGELFF. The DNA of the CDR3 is TGTGCCAGCAGTTTACTGAACACCGGGGAGCTGTTTTTT.

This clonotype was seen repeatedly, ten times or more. CDR3 loop: CASSPGTRTDNEQFF. The CDR3 DNA sequence: TGTGCCAGCAGCCCCGGGACTAGAACGGACAATGAGCAGTTCTTC. V is TRBV7-8 and J is TRBJ2-1; 8 bases line up with TRBD2. Germline V CDR1 and CDR2: SGHVS, FQNEAQ. Unmatched junction bases numbered 8, after V lost 5 bases and J lost 5 bases. This CDR3 region has 15 residues.